This T cell receptor beta chain was recorded in a study of cytomegalovirus exposure and HLA in healthy donors. Study-level findings and limits: With high specificity and sensitivity, the classifier reportedly diagnosed cytomegalovirus status. Later work found that TCR association rates differed between HLA loci; DRB1 had the most and HLA-C the fewest.

Notes on this clone: Its antigen is unidentified.

The PCR made use of 60 Vbeta and 13 Jbeta primers. Original processing methods: A later analysis tallied about 80 million unique TCR beta chains, around 9.9 million of them shared. TCRdb's table, derived via immunoSEQ multiplex PCR, lists solely in-frame clones and lacks some. Clone size and the V and J calls come from that table; the DNA yielded D and trimming. This sample has some 130,000 clones, with around three quarters found just once. Germline V lookup: CDR1 SGHNT, CDR2 YENEEA. Trimming removed 3 bases at V and 0 bases at J, with 6 bases between. The CDR3 consists of 13 residues. Sequenced sample: PBMCs. The clonotype originates from a man aged 35-49 years in good health and CMV-seropositive. The chain uses TRBV11-3 and TRBJ2-7; D perhaps matches TRBD2 (5 bases). CDR3 DNA: TGTGCCAGCAGCTTGGGGAGCTCCTACGAGCAGTACTTC. Translated, it gives CASSLGSSYEQYF.